Shown below are 21 T cell receptor beta chains from a single sample sequenced in a study of blood T cells in healthy people across ages. Through a sample-barcoded 5' primer and a J-beta primer mix, a second PCR was run for 7 to 11 cycles. TCRdb ran MiXCR on the 5' RACE reads and lists one entry per CDR3 protein. The sample contains approximately 2,000,000 distinct CDR3 sequences, around 42% of which appear only once. The source material was blood. These receptors originate from a human donor in good health.

The gene calls are TRBV4-3 and TRBJ2-3; the D is unclear. This CDR3 comprises 14 residues. Trimming took 0 bases from V and 2 from J, leaving 6 bases between them. Germline V lookup: CDR1 LGHNA, CDR2 YSLEER. CDR3 amino acids: CASSQDRYTDTQYF. The CDR3 region has the DNA TGCGCCAGCAGCCAAGATCGATACACAGATACGCAGTATTTT.

The genes are TRBV2 and TRBJ2-5; tentative D call: TRBD2 (6 bases). The DNA end favors TRBJ2-1, so the J call may be wrong. Germline CDR1 SNHLY, CDR2 FYNNEI. CDR3 size: 15 residues. The CDR3 bases are TGTGCCAGCAATGGGGAAGGGAGGTACCAAGAGACCCAGTTCTTC. This codes for CASNGEGRYQETQFF.

A few counts support this clonotype. The gene calls are TRBV12-3 or TRBV12-4 and TRBJ1-1, with 7 bases fitting TRBD1. The CDR3 is made up of 14 amino acids. V lost 2 bases and J lost 7; bases outside the gene matches: 7. The CDR3 protein is CASSLQGVVDEAFF. For the CDR3, the DNA is TGTGCCAGCAGTTTACAGGGGGTAGTGGATGAAGCTTTCTTT.

The rearrangement links TRBV24-1 to TRBJ2-1; no reliable D call. The CDR3 is made up of 16 amino acids. Deletions cut 3 bases from V and 3 bases from J, with 14 bases between. From germline, CDR1 is KGHDR and CDR2 SFDVKD. The CDR3 loop is CATSDPNVGYYNEQFF. CDR3 sequence (DNA): TGTGCCACCAGTGATCCAAACGTCGGGTACTACAATGAGCAGTTCTTC.

V gene TRBV7-2 combines with J gene TRBJ2-5; 8 bases agree with TRBD2. V shed 5 bases, J shed 2 bases, and the junction held 10 bases outside the gene matches. Looked up from germline, CDR1 is SGHTA and CDR2 is FQGNSA. The CDR3 is made up of 16 amino acids. CDR3 DNA sequence: TGTGCCAGCAGCCCGCCCCAGCGGGGGTGGCAAGAGACCCAGTACTTC. As protein: CASSPPQRGWQETQYF.

V gene TRBV10-3 combines with J gene TRBJ1-5; D ambiguous. Looked up from germline, CDR1 is ENHRY and CDR2 is SYGVKD. V lost 3 bases to trimming and J lost 1 base, with 13 bases between them. The CDR3 totals 16 residues. DNA of the CDR3: TGTGCCATCAGTGATTGGGGTAAGACCAGCAATCAGCCCCAGCATTTT. Translation: CAISDWGKTSNQPQHF.

The genes are TRBV29-1 and TRBJ2-1, with TRBD2 identical over 9 bases. Losses at the gene ends were 7 bases for V and 5 bases for J; bases not matched to a gene: 15. The germline gives CDR1 SQVTM, CDR2 ANQGSEA. The length of the CDR3 is 16 residues. As DNA, the CDR3 is TGCAGCGGGCATAGCGCTGCGGGGGGGCCTCACAATGAGCAGTTCTTC. Encoded protein: CSGHSAAGGPHNEQFF.

This chain connects TRBV6-4 to TRBJ2-1; D might be TRBD1 (5 bases). Trimming took 6 bases from V and 0 from J, leaving 12 bases between them. The CDR3 covers 15 residues. In germline, CDR1 is MRHNA, CDR2 SNTAGT. The CDR3 spells CASSPQASSYNEQFF. DNA for the CDR3: TGTGCCAGCAGCCCACAGGCAAGCTCCTACAATGAGCAGTTCTTC.

The chain carries TRBV6-2 or TRBV6-3 and TRBJ2-1; no clear D gene. The CDR3 runs 16 residues. The ends were cut back, 0 bases at V and 2 bases at J, with 11 bases in the middle. The V gene's germline CDR1 is MNHEY and CDR2 SVGEGT. The CDR3 region has the DNA TGTGCCAGCAGTTACTCTATCTCAGCCCCCTACAATGAGCAGTTCTTC. Translated: CASSYSISAPYNEQFF.

This clonotype was observed a few times. The chain recombines TRBV27 with TRBJ1-5, with a possible D match to TRBD1 (6 bases). Trimming stripped 6 bases from V and 9 bases from J, with 15 bases between. Germline values: CDR1 MNHEY, CDR2 SMNVEV (reference sequence). The CDR3 consists of 13 residues. The CDR3 coding sequence is TGTGCCAGCAGGTTAAACAGGGTGATGCCCCAGCATTTT. It is translated as CASRLNRVMPQHF.

This clonotype was observed at least ten times. V and J are TRBV5-1 and TRBJ2-1; TRBD1 matches 7 bases. Looked up from germline, CDR1 is SGHRS and CDR2 is YFSETQ. The CDR3 totals 15 residues. Unmatched junction bases numbered 4, after V lost 0 bases and J lost 4 bases. The CDR3 DNA is TGCGCCAGCAGCTTGGAGGGGACAGCGTACAATGAGCAGTTCTTC. This sequence encodes CASSLEGTAYNEQFF.

This clonotype turned up a few times. The chain employs TRBV6-2 or TRBV6-3 and TRBJ2-4; possible D gene TRBD2, 6 bases. The CDR3 runs to 14 residues. Trimming removed 0 bases from V and 13 bases from J, with 16 bases in between. Looked up from germline, CDR1 is MNHEY and CDR2 is SVGEGT. The CDR3 reads CASSYSLAGGEQYF. CDR3 in DNA: TGTGCCAGCAGTTACTCTCTAGCCGGAGGGGAGCAGTACTTC.

V usage is TRBV3-1 and J usage is TRBJ2-3; TRBD1 aligns across 7 bases. Germline lookup yields CDR1 LGHDT and CDR2 YNNKEL (reference sequence). V lost 4 bases to trimming and J lost 3 bases; unmatched junction nucleotides: 7. The CDR3 is 15 residues long. The CDR3 bases are TGTGCCAGCAGCCCGACACTGACAGGGACAGATACGCAGTATTTT. It is translated as CASSPTLTGTDTQYF.

The chain couples TRBV6-6 to TRBJ2-5; possibly TRBD2 for D (6 bases). V dropped 8 bases and J dropped 4 bases, with 11 bases sitting between them. Germline values: CDR1 MNHNY, CDR2 SVGAGI (reference sequence). There are 12 residues in the CDR3. The CDR3 is CASASARETQYF. The CDR3 nucleotides read TGTGCCAGCGCTAGCGCACGAGAGACCCAGTACTTC.

Only a few counts were recorded for this clonotype. The chain recombines TRBV12-3 or TRBV12-4 with TRBJ1-2; 7 positions agree with TRBD1. This CDR3 comprises 14 residues. The V gene end was trimmed by 4 bases and the J gene end by 3 bases; junction bases not matched to a gene: 5. The CDR3 spells CASSWAGGDYGYTF. For the CDR3, the DNA is TGTGCCAGCAGTTGGGCAGGGGGGGACTATGGCTACACCTTC.

This clonotype was seen only a few times. Here the CDR3 DNA reads TGTGCCACCAGCCAGGAAGGGAGTGCGGATACGCAGTATTTT. This sequence encodes CATSQEGSADTQYF. This chain links TRBV24-1 with TRBJ2-3; perhaps TRBD2 as D (5 bases). Between the trimmed V and J ends, which lost 7 bases and 6 bases, there was a span of 16 bases. CDR3 size: 14 residues. CDR1 is KGHDR, CDR2 SFDVKD, per germline.

This clonotype was observed a few times. This chain uses TRBV6-2 or TRBV6-3 with TRBJ2-3, with D possibly being TRBD2 (5 bases). The V end was cut by 0 bases, the J end by 4 bases, with 11 bases between. The CDR3 is 15 amino acids. Germline loops: CDR1 MNHEY, CDR2 SVGEGT. CDR3 loop: CASSYSGRDPDTQYF. In nucleotides, the CDR3 is TGTGCCAGCAGTTACTCGGGCCGGGATCCAGATACGCAGTATTTT.

The chain has TRBV4-2 and TRBJ2-3, with 7 bases aligning to TRBD1. J was trimmed by 2 bases and V by 6 bases; bases with no gene match: 14. CDR3 size: 17 residues. CDR1 is LGHNA, CDR2 YNFKEQ, per germline. CDR3 sequence: CASSHKQGVVYTDTQYF. The DNA for the CDR3 is TGTGCCAGCAGTCACAAGCAGGGGGTCGTTTACACAGATACGCAGTATTTT.

The J gene is TRBJ2-3, the V gene TRBV28, with a weak D call TRBD2 (5 bases). This CDR3 has 14 amino acids. V was shortened by 6 bases and J by 8 bases, with 18 bases between the two germline ends. CDR1 is MDHEN, CDR2 SYDVKM, per germline. CDR3 sequence: CASSEHHGVGTQYF. The CDR3 DNA reads TGTGCCAGCAGCGAACACCACGGGGTCGGTACGCAGTATTTT.

This clonotype has just a few counts. This chain connects TRBV7-2 to TRBJ1-3, with D possibly TRBD1 on 6 matching bases. This CDR3 region has 17 residues. The germline CDR1 and CDR2 sequences are SGHTA and FQGNSA. V shed 6 bases and J shed 3 bases, with 21 bases lying between them. CDR3 region: CASSSRRGVDLGNTIYF. The CDR3 DNA sequence: TGTGCCAGCAGTTCCCGAAGGGGGGTCGATCTTGGAAACACCATATATTTT.

This clonotype has only a few counts. The rearrangement links TRBV27 to TRBJ2-7; D could derive from TRBD1 or TRBD2 (5 bases each). The CDR3 length is 12 residues. Trimming stripped 8 bases from V and 2 bases from J, with 10 bases between. Germline loops: CDR1 MNHEY, CDR2 SMNVEV (reference sequence). The CDR3 nucleotides read TGTGCCAGCTGGGACGCAGCCTACGAGCAGTACTTC. Translating it yields CASWDAAYEQYF.